The 15 T cell receptor beta chains below were found in one sample sequenced in a study of cytomegalovirus exposure and HLA in healthy donors. The PCR had 60 Vbeta and 13 Jbeta primers. The method was immunoSEQ multiplex PCR; TCRdb's version includes in-frame clones alone and lacks a portion of them. The sample yields under 95,000 clones, 75% seen once. The sequencing sample was made of PBMCs. The source is a middle-aged man in good health and CMV-seronegative.

The chain links TRBV5-1 to TRBJ2-7; TRBD1 is a possible D gene (6 bases). The CDR3 consists of 16 residues. Between the trimmed V and J ends, which lost 2 bases and 0 bases, there was a span of 15 bases. Germline lookup yields CDR1 SGHRS and CDR2 YFSETQ. CDR3 in DNA: TGCGCCAGCAGCTTAGTCCAGGGGCGAAGCTCCTACGAGCAGTACTTC. Its protein product is CASSLVQGRSSYEQYF.

CDR3 coding DNA: TGTGCCATCAGTGAGTCGGCCGGGACAGCAAATTCACCCCTCCACTTT. It encodes CAISESAGTANSPLHF. The chain couples TRBV10-3 to TRBJ1-6; 7 bases match TRBD1. The CDR3 has 16 residues. Trimming removed 0 bases from V and 7 bases from J; junction bases left unmatched: 6. Germline values: CDR1 ENHRY, CDR2 SYGVKD.

This clone was counted between two and nine times. V is TRBV5-4 and J is TRBJ1-4; 12 nucleotides line up with TRBD1. V shed 0 bases, J shed 10 bases, and the junction held 7 bases outside the gene matches. This CDR3 contains 16 residues. CDR1 is SGHNT, CDR2 YYREEE, per germline (reference sequence). CDR3 sequence: CASSLGDRGRRGKLFF. Here the CDR3 DNA reads TGTGCCAGCAGCTTGGGGGACAGGGGGCGCCGCGGAAAACTGTTTTTT.

This clone has more than one count but fewer than ten. The chain couples TRBV5-1 to TRBJ1-2; the match to TRBD1 covers 8 bases. The CDR3 extends over 16 amino acids. Trimming cost V 0 bases and J 4 bases; bases outside gene matches: 8. The germline V gene has CDR1 SGHRS and CDR2 YFSETQ. This chain's CDR3 is CASSLVAGGEFYGYTF. DNA for the CDR3: TGCGCCAGCAGCTTGGTTGCAGGGGGCGAGTTCTATGGCTACACCTTC. Complete variable domain (other parts from reference TRBV5-1 and TRBJ1-2): KAGVTQTPRYLIKTRGQQVTLSCSPISGHRSVSWYQQTPGQGLQFLFEYFSETQRNKGNFPGRFSGRQFSNSRSEMNVSTLELGDSALYLCASSLVAGGEFYGYTFGSGTRLTVV.

The chain is built from TRBV9 and TRBJ1-5; D is possibly TRBD1 (5 bases). The CDR3 totals 17 residues. CDR1 is SGDLS and CDR2 is YYNGEE in the germline V gene. The V end was cut by 0 bases, the J end by 0 bases, with 13 bases between. This chain's CDR3 is CASSVEDAGNSNQPQHF. CDR3 in DNA: TGTGCCAGCAGCGTAGAGGACGCAGGGAATAGCAATCAGCCCCAGCATTTT. Drawing the rest from reference TRBV9 and TRBJ1-5, the complete variable domain is DSGVTQTPKHLITATGQRVTLRCSPRSGDLSVYWYQQSLDQGLQFLIQYYNGEERAKGNILERFSAQQFPDLHSELNLSSLELGDSALYFCASSVEDAGNSNQPQHFGDGTRLSIL.

The rearrangement links TRBV5-1 to TRBJ2-7; TRBD1 matches at 8 bases. CDR1 and CDR2 (germline): SGHRS, YFSETQ. CDR3 size: 14 residues. The ends lost 3 bases at V and 3 bases at J; junction bases unmatched: 5. As DNA, the CDR3 is TGCGCCAGCAGCTGGGGGACAGGTGTCTACGAGCAGTACTTC. Protein: CASSWGTGVYEQYF.

In this sample, this clone turned up a few times. This chain links TRBV5-1 with TRBJ1-2, with D perhaps TRBD1 (5 bases). Germline CDR1 reads SGHRS; CDR2 reads YFSETQ. V lost 0 bases and J lost 4, with 13 bases in between. This CDR3 has 15 amino acids. CDR3 nucleotide sequence: TGCGCCAGCAGCTTGGTTCCAGGGTTCGGCTATGGCTACACCTTC. The encoded protein is CASSLVPGFGYGYTF. Variable domain in full (rest from reference TRBV5-1 and TRBJ1-2): KAGVTQTPRYLIKTRGQQVTLSCSPISGHRSVSWYQQTPGQGLQFLFEYFSETQRNKGNFPGRFSGRQFSNSRSEMNVSTLELGDSALYLCASSLVPGFGYGYTFGSGTRLTVV.

The V call is TRBV30, the J call TRBJ2-5; 8 positions match TRBD1. Unmatched junction bases numbered 7, after V lost 5 bases and J lost 5 bases. The CDR3 contains 13 residues. In germline, CDR1 is GTSNPN, CDR2 SVGIG (reference sequence). In DNA, the CDR3 is TGTGCCTGGGCTAGACAGGGGCGGGAGACCCAGTACTTC. Protein: CAWARQGRETQYF.

In DNA form, the CDR3 reads TGTGCCAGCAGTTACTCGACGAGGGGGACCGGGGAGCTGTTTTTT. Translation gives CASSYSTRGTGELFF. This chain links TRBV6-5 with TRBJ2-2; TRBD1 might be the D (6 bases). This CDR3 region has 15 residues. The germline V gene encodes CDR1 MNHEY and CDR2 SVGAGI. V was pared by 0 bases and J by 5 bases, with 10 bases between.

The chain recombines TRBV28 with TRBJ1-2; D might be TRBD1 (5 bases). Trimming removed 6 bases from V and 4 bases from J, with 18 bases in between. Looked up from germline, CDR1 is MDHEN and CDR2 is SYDVKM. The CDR3 sequence is 15 residues long. The CDR3 loop reads CASSTPAQGSYGYTF. CDR3 bases: TGTGCCAGCAGCACCCCGGCTCAGGGATCCTATGGCTACACCTTC.

V usage is TRBV18 and J usage is TRBJ1-3; D is ambiguous. Germline V CDR1 and CDR2: KGHSH, LQKENI. CDR3 size: 15 residues. V was shortened by 3 bases and J by 4 bases, with 13 bases between the two germline ends. Written as DNA, the CDR3 is TGTGCCAGCTCACCGGGAGCTCTCTCGGGAAACACCATATATTTT. Amino acids: CASSPGALSGNTIYF.

The rearrangement links TRBV9 to TRBJ1-3; possible D gene TRBD1, 5 bases. The V end lost 3 bases, the J end lost 0 bases, and 13 bases lay between the germline ends. This CDR3 spans 16 amino acids. The germline V gene encodes CDR1 SGDLS and CDR2 YYNGEE. CDR3 nucleotide sequence: TGTGCCAGCAGCGGTTCATCAGGGTTCTCTGGAAACACCATATATTTT. It encodes CASSGSSGFSGNTIYF.

In this sample, this clone turned up once. The rearrangement joins TRBV5-1 to TRBJ2-7, with 12 bases identical to TRBD2. Losses at the gene ends were 4 bases for V and 4 bases for J; bases not matched to a gene: 9. From germline, CDR1 is SGHRS and CDR2 YFSETQ. This CDR3 is built from 16 residues. The CDR3 nucleotides are TGCGCCAGCAGCCCGGACACGACTAGCGGGAGATACGAGCAGTACTTC. This sequence encodes CASSPDTTSGRYEQYF.

V and J are TRBV6-5 and TRBJ1-1; D gene uncertain. The CDR3 runs 12 residues. V lost 8 bases to trimming and J lost 4 bases, with 11 bases between them. Germline CDR1 reads MNHEY; CDR2 reads SVGAGI. The CDR3 is CASSPPSTEAFF. CDR3 nucleotide sequence: TGTGCCAGCTCCCCCCCTAGCACTGAAGCTTTCTTT.

This clone has just one count. The gene calls are TRBV5-1 and TRBJ2-3; no definite D call. The germline CDR1 and CDR2 sequences are SGHRS and YFSETQ. The CDR3 has 15 amino acids. V was clipped by 0 bases and J by 1 base, with 9 bases between them. The chain's CDR3 is CASSLVPRGTDTQYF. For the CDR3, the DNA is TGCGCCAGCAGCTTGGTACCCCGAGGCACAGATACGCAGTATTTT.